These 21 T cell receptor beta chains were sequenced from one sample in a study of T cells after yellow fever vaccination. TCRdb itself ran the 5' RACE reads through MiXCR, one entry per CDR3 protein. Of under 300,000 distinct CDR3 sequences in the sample, approximately 6.8% were seen once. The material was CD4+ T cells sorted from PBMCs, obtained on the day of the yellow fever booster vaccination. All receptors derive from a man aged 25-45 years who received the YFV17D yellow fever vaccine.

This clonotype was seen a handful of times. The V and J genes are TRBV12-3 or TRBV12-4 and TRBJ2-1; TRBD1 agrees at 9 bases. CDR3 length: 14 residues. J gave up 2 bases and V 8 bases, and 4 bases lay outside the gene matches. CDR3 amino acids: CASSGTGTYNEQFF. The CDR3 DNA is TGTGCCAGCTCCGGGACAGGGACCTACAATGAGCAGTTCTTC.

This clonotype was recorded at least ten times. The chain joins TRBV5-1 to TRBJ2-1; 13 positions agree with TRBD2. Unmatched junction bases numbered 5, after V lost 4 bases and J lost 7 bases. The V gene's germline CDR1 is SGHRS and CDR2 YFSETQ. The CDR3 runs 15 residues. In DNA, the CDR3 is TGCGCCAGCAGCGTGACTAGCGGGAGGTATAATGAGCAGTTCTTC. It encodes CASSVTSGRYNEQFF. Combining the CDR3 with reference TRBV5-1 and TRBJ2-1 gives the whole variable domain KAGVTQTPRYLIKTRGQQVTLSCSPISGHRSVSWYQQTPGQGLQFLFEYFSETQRNKGNFPGRFSGRQFSNSRSEMNVSTLELGDSALYLCASSVTSGRYNEQFFGPGTRLTVL.

The CDR3 bases are TGTGCCAGCAGCCCCCCTTCGGGGCCACCTAGCACAGATACGCAGTATTTT. It translates to CASSPPSGPPSTDTQYF. The chain is built from TRBV6-2 or TRBV6-3 and TRBJ2-3, with D perhaps assigned TRBD1 or TRBD2 (5 bases each). The CDR3 sequence is 17 residues long. V lost 6 bases to trimming and J lost 0 bases, with 19 bases between them. CDR1 and CDR2 (germline): MNHEY, SVGEGT.

The chain is built from TRBV15 and TRBJ2-7, with 8 positions matching TRBD1. CDR1 and CDR2 (germline): LNHNV, YYDKDF (reference sequence). The length of the CDR3 is 14 residues. The trim removed 3 bases at V and 1 base at J, leaving 2 bases unmatched. The CDR3 is CATSSNRGSYEQYF. As DNA, the CDR3 is TGTGCCACCAGCAGCAACAGGGGGTCCTACGAGCAGTACTTC.

The chain employs TRBV7-2 and TRBJ2-1; D might be TRBD1 (6 bases). The CDR3 covers 13 residues. Trimming shortened V by 8 bases and J by 7 bases, and 15 bases separated the two germline ends. Germline CDR1 and CDR2: SGHTA and FQGNSA. The CDR3 bases are TGTGCCAGCGCACCAGGGGCCGGGAATGAGCAGTTCTTC. It translates to CASAPGAGNEQFF. Full variable domain (missing parts from reference TRBV7-2 and TRBJ2-1): GAGVSQSPSNKVTEKGKDVELRCDPISGHTALYWYRQSLGQGLEFLIYFQGNSAPDKSGLPSDRFSAERTGGSVSTLTIQRTQQEDSAVYLCASAPGAGNEQFFGPGTRLTVL.

This clonotype was seen repeatedly, ten times or more. The V and J genes are TRBV5-1 and TRBJ2-1; 7 nucleotides match TRBD2. Germline lookup yields CDR1 SGHRS and CDR2 YFSETQ. Trimming took 3 bases from V and 8 from J; bases not matched to a gene: 8. The length of the CDR3 is 14 residues. The CDR3 spells CASSSGLEVDEQFF. For the CDR3, the DNA is TGCGCCAGCAGCTCTGGACTAGAGGTGGATGAGCAGTTCTTC.

The chain employs TRBV20-1 and TRBJ2-3, with 10 nucleotides matching TRBD2. CDR3 length equals 14 residues. The trim removed 5 bases at V and 10 bases at J, leaving 12 bases unmatched. Per the germline V gene, CDR1 is DFQATT and CDR2 is SNEGSKA (reference sequence). DNA for the CDR3: TGCAGTGCTTATATAGCGGGAGGTCTGGACGCGCAGTATTTT. This translates into CSAYIAGGLDAQYF.

This clonotype was counted only a few times. The J gene is TRBJ2-1, the V gene TRBV9, with 8 nucleotides matching TRBD2. Germline-derived CDR1 and CDR2 are SGDLS and YYNGEE. CDR3 length: 16 amino acids. Trimming cost V 4 bases and J 1 base; bases outside gene matches: 7. The CDR3: CASSLIAGTSYNEQFF. The CDR3 nucleotides read TGTGCCAGCAGCCTAATAGCGGGGACTTCCTACAATGAGCAGTTCTTC. Supplemented by reference TRBV9 and TRBJ2-1, the full variable domain reads DSGVTQTPKHLITATGQRVTLRCSPRSGDLSVYWYQQSLDQGLQFLIQYYNGEERAKGNILERFSAQQFPDLHSELNLSSLELGDSALYFCASSLIAGTSYNEQFFGPGTRLTVL.

This chain connects TRBV28 to TRBJ2-7; D possibly corresponds to TRBD2 (5 bases). Germline lookup yields CDR1 MDHEN and CDR2 SYDVKM. Trimming shortened V by 5 bases and J by 1 base, and 12 bases separated the two germline ends. This CDR3 is 14 amino acids long. CDR3 in amino acids: CASSLIGVSYEQYF. The CDR3 region has the DNA TGTGCCAGCAGTCTAATCGGGGTTTCCTACGAGCAGTACTTC. Based on the CDR3 plus reference TRBV28 and TRBJ2-7, the full variable domain is DVKVTQSSRYLVKRTGEKVFLECVQDMDHENMFWYRQDPGLGLRLIYFSYDVKMKEKGDIPEGYSVSREKKERFSLILESASTNQTSMYLCASSLIGVSYEQYFGPGTRLTVT.

This clonotype was observed a handful of times. V and J are TRBV27 and TRBJ1-2; D gene uncertain. CDR1 is MNHEY and CDR2 is SMNVEV in the germline V gene (reference sequence). CDR3 length: 16 amino acids. Between the trimmed V and J ends, which lost 0 bases and 2 bases, there was a span of 13 bases. The DNA for the CDR3 is TGTGCCAGCAGTTTATCACACGACCGTTGGAACTATGGCTACACCTTC. Its translation: CASSLSHDRWNYGYTF.

The table lists this clonotype with many counts. This chain joins TRBV7-9 and TRBJ2-3; no clear D. Germline V gives CDR1 SEHNR, CDR2 FQNEAQ (reference sequence). V lost 6 bases and J 8 bases, leaving 12 bases between the germline ends. CDR3 length equals 12 residues. The CDR3 protein is CASSSHLGTQYF. DNA of the CDR3: TGTGCCAGCAGTTCTCACCTGGGTACGCAGTATTTT. The full variable domain, its missing parts supplied by reference TRBV7-9 and TRBJ2-3, is DTGVSQNPRHKITKRGQNVTFRCDPISEHNRLYWYRQTLGQGPEFLTYFQNEAQLEKSRLLSDRFSAERPKGSFSTLEIQRTEQGDSAMYLCASSSHLGTQYFGPGTRLTVL.

This rearrangement joins TRBV18 to TRBJ2-2; D may be TRBD1 (5 bases). The CDR3 length is 13 residues. The V and J ends lost 8 bases and 0 bases respectively, with 7 bases between them. Per germline, CDR1 KGHSH and CDR2 LQKENI. This chain's CDR3 is CASDRSNTGELFF. The CDR3 nucleotides read TGTGCCAGCGACAGATCGAACACCGGGGAGCTGTTTTTT.

The rearrangement links TRBV5-8 to TRBJ2-2, with D possibly TRBD2 on 6 matching bases. V lost 0 bases, J lost 5 bases, and 17 bases lay in between. The CDR3 loop spans 17 amino acids. Germline CDR1 is SGHTS and CDR2 is YDEGEE. CDR3 loop: CASSLGAGGGMTGELFF. DNA of the CDR3: TGTGCCAGCAGCTTGGGGGCCGGTGGGGGGATGACCGGGGAGCTGTTTTTT.

A few counts support this clonotype. The rearrangement uses TRBV5-6 and TRBJ2-3, with unresolved D. The CDR3 has 12 amino acids. V shed 0 bases and J shed 6 bases, with 5 bases lying between them. The germline V gene encodes CDR1 SGHDT and CDR2 YYEEEE. CDR3 loop: CASSLEMDTQYF. The CDR3 DNA follows: TGTGCCAGCAGCTTGGAGATGGATACGCAGTATTTT.

The chain couples TRBV20-1 to TRBJ2-6, with D perhaps matching TRBD1 (6 bases). Per the germline V gene, CDR1 is DFQATT and CDR2 is SNEGSKA (reference sequence). The CDR3 has 15 amino acids. V lost 3 bases and J lost 4, with 13 bases in between. The CDR3, as DNA: TGCAGTGCTAGGTCAGGGGTTTCCGGGGCCAACGTCCTGACTTTC. It encodes CSARSGVSGANVLTF.

The chain carries TRBV20-1 and TRBJ2-3; no clear D. From germline, CDR1 is DFQATT and CDR2 SNEGSKA (reference sequence). Trimming took 3 bases from V and 0 from J, leaving 7 bases between them. This CDR3 has 13 residues. Here the CDR3 DNA reads TGCAGTGCTAGTCTCGGGAGCACAGATACGCAGTATTTT. Its translation is CSASLGSTDTQYF.

This chain connects TRBV5-1 to TRBJ2-1, with 12 bases identical to TRBD2. Germline trimming cut 4 bases from V and 2 bases from J; bases unmatched to any gene: 10. Germline CDR1 is SGHRS and CDR2 is YFSETQ. This CDR3 has 18 amino acids. The chain's CDR3 is CASSRLETSGSPYNEQFF. Written as DNA, the CDR3 is TGCGCCAGCAGCCGCCTTGAGACTAGCGGGAGTCCCTACAATGAGCAGTTCTTC.

At least ten counts were recorded for this clonotype. The chain is built from TRBV5-1 and TRBJ2-7; D is perhaps TRBD1 (6 bases). The CDR3 extends over 13 amino acids. Trimming removed 4 bases from V and 4 bases from J, with 12 bases in between. Germline CDR1 is SGHRS and CDR2 is YFSETQ. In DNA, the CDR3 is TGCGCCAGCAGCCCGGACAGACTTTACGAGCAGTACTTC. Its protein is CASSPDRLYEQYF.

The chain's CDR3 is CASSSRQGLGLFF. CDR3 sequence (DNA): TGTGCCAGCAGCTCCAGACAGGGTCTCGGACTGTTTTTT. This rearrangement joins TRBV7-8 to TRBJ1-4; TRBD1 matches at 7 bases. The CDR3 has 13 amino acids. In germline, CDR1 is SGHVS, CDR2 FQNEAQ. The ends lost 4 bases at V and 13 bases at J; junction bases unmatched: 9.

Worth noting for this clonotype: It may be a read error: a sequence one base away is much more abundant. The J gene is TRBJ2-2, the V gene TRBV5-1; D unresolved. The CDR3 totals 16 residues. The V gene's germline CDR1 is SGHRS and CDR2 YFSETQ. CDR3 region: CVSSLVGQTYTGELFF. Written as DNA, the CDR3 is TGCGTCAGCAGCTTGGTAGGTCAGACCTACACCGGGGAGCTGTTTTTT. Full variable domain (remainder filled in from reference TRBV5-1 and TRBJ2-2): KAGVTQTPRYLIKTRGQQVTLSCSPISGHRSVSWYQQTPGQGLQFLFEYFSETQRNKGNFPGRFSGRQFSNSRSEMNVSTLELGDSALYLCVSSLVGQTYTGELFFGEGSRLTVL.

This clonotype turned up a few times. The genes are TRBV5-4 and TRBJ2-6, with D possibly TRBD1 on 5 matching bases. Germline-derived CDR1 and CDR2 are SGHNT and YYREEE (reference sequence). The CDR3 totals 17 residues. Deletions cut 3 bases from V and 3 bases from J, with 16 bases between. CDR3 sequence: CASSWWGRGRGANVLTF. In DNA, the CDR3 is TGTGCCAGCAGCTGGTGGGGAAGGGGCCGTGGGGCCAACGTCCTGACTTTC.